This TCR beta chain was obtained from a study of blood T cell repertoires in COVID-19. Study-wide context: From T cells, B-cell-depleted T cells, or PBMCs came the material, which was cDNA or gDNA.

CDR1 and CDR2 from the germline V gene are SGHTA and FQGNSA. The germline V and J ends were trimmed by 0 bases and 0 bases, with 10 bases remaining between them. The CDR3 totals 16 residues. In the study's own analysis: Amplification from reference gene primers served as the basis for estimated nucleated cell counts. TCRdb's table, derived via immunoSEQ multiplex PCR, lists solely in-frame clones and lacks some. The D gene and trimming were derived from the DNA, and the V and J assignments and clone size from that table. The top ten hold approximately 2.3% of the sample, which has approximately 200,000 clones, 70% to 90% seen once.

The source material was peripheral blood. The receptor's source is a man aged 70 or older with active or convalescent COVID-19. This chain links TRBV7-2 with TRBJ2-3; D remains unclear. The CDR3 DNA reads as TGTGCCAGCAGCTTAGCCGGCGGTACTAGCACAGATACGCAGTATTTT. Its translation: CASSLAGGTSTDTQYF.